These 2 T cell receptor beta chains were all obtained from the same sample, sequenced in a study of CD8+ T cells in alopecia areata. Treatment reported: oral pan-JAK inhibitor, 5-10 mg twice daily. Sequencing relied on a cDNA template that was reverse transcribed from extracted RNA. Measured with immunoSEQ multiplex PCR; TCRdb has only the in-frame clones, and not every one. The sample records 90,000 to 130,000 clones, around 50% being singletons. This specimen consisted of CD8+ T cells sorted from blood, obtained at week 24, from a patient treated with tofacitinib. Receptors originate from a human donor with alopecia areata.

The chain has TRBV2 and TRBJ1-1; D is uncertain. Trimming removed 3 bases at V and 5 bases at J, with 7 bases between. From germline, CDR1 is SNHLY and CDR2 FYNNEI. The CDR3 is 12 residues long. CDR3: CASSDGDTEAFF. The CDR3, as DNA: TGTGCCAGCAGTGATGGGGATACTGAAGCTTTCTTT.

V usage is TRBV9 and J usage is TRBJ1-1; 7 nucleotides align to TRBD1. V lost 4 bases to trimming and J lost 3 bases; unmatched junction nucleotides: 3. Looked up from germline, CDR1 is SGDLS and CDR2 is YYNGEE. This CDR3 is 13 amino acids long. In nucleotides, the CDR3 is TGTGCCAGCAGCCCAGGGGGGGACACTGAAGCTTTCTTT. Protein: CASSPGGDTEAFF.